The T cell receptor (beta chain) under discussion was sequenced for a study of shared clonotypes between healthy human individuals. Whole-study findings and limits: The study sampled only blood, and tissue repertoires likely differ.

Worth noting for this clone: Its matching antigen is unknown.

Naive CD8 isolation took CD45RO-negative cells positively selected for CCR7 and excluded terminally differentiated effector memory CD45RA+ cells. The donors, healthy adults who were HIV-negative, had experienced no recent acute infections or vaccinations. The CDR3 covers 12 residues. Between the trimmed V and J ends, which lost 5 bases and 4 bases, there was a span of 9 bases. Germline loops: CDR1 SEHNR, CDR2 FQNEAQ (reference sequence). Profiled with immunoSEQ multiplex PCR; TCRdb holds only in-frame clones, not every one. This sample has hundreds of thousands of clones, with around 96% found just once.

Sequenced input: naive CD8+ T cells sorted from blood. The receptor's source is a woman in her twenties or thirties in good health. The V call is TRBV7-9, the J call TRBJ2-7, with D unclear. The CDR3 spells CASSPVAYEQYF. CDR3 nucleotides: TGTGCCAGCAGCCCGGTTGCATACGAGCAGTACTTC.